Listed below are T cell receptor beta chains from one sample, sequenced in a study of T cell responses to AZD1222 COVID-19 vaccine. Sequencing used immunoSEQ multiplex PCR; TCRdb keeps in-frame clones, though not all of them. The sample includes 25,000 to 35,000 clones, about 89% of them seen just once. This material consisted of peripheral blood, taken on day 0 of AZD1222 vaccination. These TCRs come from an adult in good health. Each CDR3 is given with its conserved first and last residue. The D gene is left open where the match is weak. Size is omitted from some rows. Given values are once, few, many or a class for expanded clones.

>TRBJ2-7|.|TRBV11-2|.
TGTGCCAGCAGCTCGAAAAGGGGGTACCACGAGCAGTACTTC
CASSSKRGYHEQYF
>TRBJ2-2|.|TRBV5-1|TRBD2
TGCGCCAGCAGCTCCCCGCGACTAGCGGGGGCCGAGAACACCGGGGAGCTGTTTTTT
CASSSPRLAGAENTGELFF
>TRBJ2-7|.|TRBV6-2/TRBV6-3|.
TGTGCCAGCAGTTACGGCTGGGGGAACCGGGACGAGCAGTACTTC
CASSYGWGNRDEQYF
>TRBJ2-7|.|TRBV7-8|.
TGTGCCAGCAGCTTAGCCATCTCCTACGAGCAGTACTTC
CASSLAISYEQYF
>TRBJ1-3|.|TRBV6-6|.
TGTGCCAGCAGTGGCCGGACGGTCTCTGGAAACACCATATATTTT
CASSGRTVSGNTIYF
>TRBJ2-1|.|TRBV5-5|.
TGTGCCAGCAGCTTAGGGGAACCCTACAATGAGCAGTTCTTC
CASSLGEPYNEQFF
>TRBJ1-5|.|TRBV19|.
TGTGCCAGTAGTCTCACAGGCGGGGGACGGGGGAGCAATCAGCCCCAGCATTTT
CASSLTGGGRGSNQPQHF
>TRBJ1-4|.|TRBV5-1|.
TGCGCCAGCAGCTTGGACAGGACTAATGAAAAACTGTTTTTT
CASSLDRTNEKLFF
>TRBJ2-2|.|TRBV9|TRBD2
TGTGCCAGCAGCTTTAGCGGGGGGGCCGGCACCGGGGAGCTGTTTTTT
CASSFSGGAGTGELFF
>TRBJ1-6|.|TRBV5-1|.
TGCGCCAGCAACGAGGGCGTTGGAGGTAATTCACCCCTCCACTTT
CASNEGVGGNSPLHF
>TRBJ1-1|.|TRBV7-9|.
TGTGCCAGCAGCTTACACGTGAGTGGGGCCCGCACTGAAGCTTTCTTT
CASSLHVSGARTEAFF
>TRBJ1-5|.|TRBV27|.
TGTGCCAGCAGTTTCGACAGAAGCAATCAGCCCCAGCATTTT
CASSFDRSNQPQHF
>TRBJ1-5|medium-sized|TRBV6-2/TRBV6-3|.
TGTGCCAGCAGTTACGAAGGGTTAAATAGCAATCAGCCCCAGCATTTT
CASSYEGLNSNQPQHF
>TRBJ2-5|.|TRBV5-1|TRBD1
TGCGCCAGCAGACAGGGGGCCCAAGAGACCCAGTACTTC
CASRQGAQETQYF
>TRBJ2-2|once|TRBV6-6|TRBD1
TGTGCCAGCAGCCAGAGTCCCGGGACAGGGAAAGGGACCCCCACCGGGGAGCTGTTTTTT
CASSQSPGTGKGTPTGELFF
>TRBJ1-2|.|TRBV3-1/TRBV3-2|.
TGTGCCAGCAGCCAACAGGGGACCACCTCCTATGGCTACACCTTC
CASSQQGTTSYGYTF